This T cell receptor beta chain was recovered during a study of blood T cell repertoires in COVID-19. At the level of the study: Acute and convalescent COVID-19 samples came from the United States, Italy and Spain.

In the authors' workflow: Amplifying reference gene primers gave estimates of nucleated cell counts. Sequencing was performed with immunoSEQ multiplex PCR; in TCRdb, only in-frame clones are kept and a portion is missing. The D gene and trimming were derived from the DNA, and the V and J assignments and clone size from that table. The table lists roughly 48,000 clones, approximately 93% of them singletons, with about 1% in the top ten. CDR3 length equals 13 residues. Trimming left V 5 bases short and J 6 bases short, with 13 bases between. Per the germline V gene, CDR1 is SEHNR and CDR2 is FQNEAQ (reference sequence).

The receptor comes from a man aged 60 to 75 with COVID-19, enrolled during active disease. The sequenced material came from peripheral blood. The chain carries TRBV7-9 and TRBJ1-1; D remains ambiguous. CDR3 in amino acids: CASSRRNQAEAFF. CDR3 DNA sequence: TGTGCCAGCAGCCGACGCAACCAGGCTGAAGCTTTCTTT.